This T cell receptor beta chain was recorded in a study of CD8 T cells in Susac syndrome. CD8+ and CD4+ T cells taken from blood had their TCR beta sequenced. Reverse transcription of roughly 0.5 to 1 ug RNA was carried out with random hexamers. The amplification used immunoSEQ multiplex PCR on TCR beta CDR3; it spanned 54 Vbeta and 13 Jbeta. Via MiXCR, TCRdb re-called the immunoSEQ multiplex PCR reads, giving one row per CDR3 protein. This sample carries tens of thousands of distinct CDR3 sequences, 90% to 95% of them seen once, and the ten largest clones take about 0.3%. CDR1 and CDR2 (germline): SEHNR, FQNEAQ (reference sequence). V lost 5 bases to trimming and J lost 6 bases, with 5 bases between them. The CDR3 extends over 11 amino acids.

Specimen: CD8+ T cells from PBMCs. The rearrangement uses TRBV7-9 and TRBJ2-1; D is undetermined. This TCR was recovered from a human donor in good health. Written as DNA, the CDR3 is TGTGCCAGCAGCCCGCCCAATGAGCAGTTCTTC. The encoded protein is CASSPPNEQFF.